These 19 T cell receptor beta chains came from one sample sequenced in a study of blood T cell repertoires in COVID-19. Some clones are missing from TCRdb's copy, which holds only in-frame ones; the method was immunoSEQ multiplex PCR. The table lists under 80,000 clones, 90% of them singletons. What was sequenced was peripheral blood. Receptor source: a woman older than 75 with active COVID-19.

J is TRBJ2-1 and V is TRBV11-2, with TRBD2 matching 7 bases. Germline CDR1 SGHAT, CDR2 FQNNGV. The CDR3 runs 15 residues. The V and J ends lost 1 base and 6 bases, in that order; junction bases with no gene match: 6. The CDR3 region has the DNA TGTGCCAGCAGCTTAGGGGGACTACCAACCAATGAGCAGTTCTTC. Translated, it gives CASSLGGLPTNEQFF.

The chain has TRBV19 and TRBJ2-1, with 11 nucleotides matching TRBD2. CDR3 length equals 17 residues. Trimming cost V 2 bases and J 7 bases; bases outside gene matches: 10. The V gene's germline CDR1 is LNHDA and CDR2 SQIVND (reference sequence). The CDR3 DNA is TGTGCCAGTAGTATAATGGTAGCGGGAGGGTCGGGAAATGAGCAGTTCTTC. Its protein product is CASSIMVAGGSGNEQFF.

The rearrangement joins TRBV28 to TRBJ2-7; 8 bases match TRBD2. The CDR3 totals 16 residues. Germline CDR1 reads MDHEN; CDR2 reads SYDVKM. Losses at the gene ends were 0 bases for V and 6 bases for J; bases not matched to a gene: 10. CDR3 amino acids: CASSLWSLWREVEQYF. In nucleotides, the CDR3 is TGTGCCAGCAGTTTATGGAGTTTATGGCGGGAGGTCGAGCAGTACTTC.

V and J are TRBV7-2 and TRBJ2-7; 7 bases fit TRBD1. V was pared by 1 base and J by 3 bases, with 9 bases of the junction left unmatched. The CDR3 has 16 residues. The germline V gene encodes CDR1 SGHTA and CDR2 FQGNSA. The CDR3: CASSLGLGAGGYEQYF. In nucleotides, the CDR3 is TGTGCCAGCAGCTTAGGGTTGGGGGCAGGGGGCTACGAGCAGTACTTC. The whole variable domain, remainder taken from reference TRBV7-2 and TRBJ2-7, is GAGVSQSPSNKVTEKGKDVELRCDPISGHTALYWYRQSLGQGLEFLIYFQGNSAPDKSGLPSDRFSAERTGGSVSTLTIQRTQQEDSAVYLCASSLGLGAGGYEQYFGPGTRLTVT.

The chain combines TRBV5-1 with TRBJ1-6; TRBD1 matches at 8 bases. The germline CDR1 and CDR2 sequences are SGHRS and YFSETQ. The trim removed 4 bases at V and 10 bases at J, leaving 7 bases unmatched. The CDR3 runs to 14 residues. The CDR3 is CASSPGQGVSPLHF. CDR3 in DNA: TGCGCCAGCAGCCCAGGACAGGGAGTCTCACCCCTCCACTTT.

The CDR3 bases are TGTGCCAGTAGTCCCGGGACAGGTCGCTTGTGGCAGTACTTC. It is translated as CASSPGTGRLWQYF. The chain has TRBV19 and TRBJ2-7; 8 nucleotides agree with TRBD1. From germline, CDR1 is LNHDA and CDR2 SQIVND (reference sequence). V trimming: 5 bases; J trimming: 9 bases; junction bases outside the gene matches: 12. The length of the CDR3 is 14 residues.

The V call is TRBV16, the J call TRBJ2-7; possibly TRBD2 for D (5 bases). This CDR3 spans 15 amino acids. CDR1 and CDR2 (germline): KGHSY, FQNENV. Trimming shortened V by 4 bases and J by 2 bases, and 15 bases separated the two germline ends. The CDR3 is CASSPERGPTYEQYF. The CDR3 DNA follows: TGTGCCAGCAGCCCGGAGAGAGGGCCTACCTACGAGCAGTACTTC.

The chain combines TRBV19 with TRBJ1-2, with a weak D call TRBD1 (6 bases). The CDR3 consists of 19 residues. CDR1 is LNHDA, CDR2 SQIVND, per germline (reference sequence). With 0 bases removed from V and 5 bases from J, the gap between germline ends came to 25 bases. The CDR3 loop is CASSIDPRTARRETYGYTF. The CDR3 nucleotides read TGTGCCAGTAGTATAGATCCAAGGACAGCCCGCCGAGAAACTTATGGCTACACCTTC. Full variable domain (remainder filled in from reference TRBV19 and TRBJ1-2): DGGITQSPKYLFRKEGQNVTLSCEQNLNHDAMYWYRQDPGQGLRLIYYSQIVNDFQKGDIAEGYSVSREKKESFPLTVTSAQKNPTAFYLCASSIDPRTARRETYGYTFGSGTRLTVV.

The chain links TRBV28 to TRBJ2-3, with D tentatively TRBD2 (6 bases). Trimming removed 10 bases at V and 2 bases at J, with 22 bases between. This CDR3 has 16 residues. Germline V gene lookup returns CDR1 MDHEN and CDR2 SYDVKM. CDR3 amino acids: CATLPGGAEVTDTQYF. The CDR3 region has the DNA TGTGCCACCTTACCCGGGGGAGCGGAAGTCACAGATACGCAGTATTTT.

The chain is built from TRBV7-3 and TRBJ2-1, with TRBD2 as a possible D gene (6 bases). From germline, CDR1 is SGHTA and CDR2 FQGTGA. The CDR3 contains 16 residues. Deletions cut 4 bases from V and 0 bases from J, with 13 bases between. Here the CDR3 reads CASSSTGLNSYNEQFF. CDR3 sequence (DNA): TGTGCCAGCAGCTCGACGGGACTCAACTCCTACAATGAGCAGTTCTTC.

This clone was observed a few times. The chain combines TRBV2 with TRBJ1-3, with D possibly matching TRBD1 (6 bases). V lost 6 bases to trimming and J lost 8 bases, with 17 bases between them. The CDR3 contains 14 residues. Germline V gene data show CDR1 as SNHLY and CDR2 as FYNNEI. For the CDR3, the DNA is TGTGCCAGCAGCCCCACCAGGGGCGAGGACACCATATATTTT. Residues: CASSPTRGEDTIYF.

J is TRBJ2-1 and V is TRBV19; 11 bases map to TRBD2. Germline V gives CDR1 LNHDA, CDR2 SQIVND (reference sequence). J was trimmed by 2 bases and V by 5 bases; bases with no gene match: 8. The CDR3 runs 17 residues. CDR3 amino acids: CASSDLPGLAAYNEQFF. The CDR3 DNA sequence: TGTGCCAGTAGTGACCTTCCGGGACTAGCGGCCTACAATGAGCAGTTCTTC.

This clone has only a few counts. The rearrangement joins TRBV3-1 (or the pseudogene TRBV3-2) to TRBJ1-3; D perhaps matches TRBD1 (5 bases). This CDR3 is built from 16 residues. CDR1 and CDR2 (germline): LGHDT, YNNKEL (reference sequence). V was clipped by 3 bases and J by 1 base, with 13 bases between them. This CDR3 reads CASSHRPQGSGNTIYF. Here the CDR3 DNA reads TGTGCCAGCAGCCATCGCCCGCAGGGATCTGGAAACACCATATATTTT.

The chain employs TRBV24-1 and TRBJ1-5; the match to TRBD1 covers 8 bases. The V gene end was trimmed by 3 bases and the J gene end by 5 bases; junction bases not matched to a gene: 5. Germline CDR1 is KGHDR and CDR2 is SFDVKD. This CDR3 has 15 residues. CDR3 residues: CATSDRTGHHQPQHF. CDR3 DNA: TGTGCCACCAGTGATCGGACAGGGCACCATCAGCCCCAGCATTTT.

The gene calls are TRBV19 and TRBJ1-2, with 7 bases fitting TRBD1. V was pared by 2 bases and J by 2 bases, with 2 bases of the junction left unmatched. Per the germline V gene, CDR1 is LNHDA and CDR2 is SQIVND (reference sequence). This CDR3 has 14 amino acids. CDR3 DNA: TGTGCCAGTAGTATATTGGGACAGAACTATGGCTACACCTTC. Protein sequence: CASSILGQNYGYTF. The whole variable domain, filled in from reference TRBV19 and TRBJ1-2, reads DGGITQSPKYLFRKEGQNVTLSCEQNLNHDAMYWYRQDPGQGLRLIYYSQIVNDFQKGDIAEGYSVSREKKESFPLTVTSAQKNPTAFYLCASSILGQNYGYTFGSGTRLTVV.

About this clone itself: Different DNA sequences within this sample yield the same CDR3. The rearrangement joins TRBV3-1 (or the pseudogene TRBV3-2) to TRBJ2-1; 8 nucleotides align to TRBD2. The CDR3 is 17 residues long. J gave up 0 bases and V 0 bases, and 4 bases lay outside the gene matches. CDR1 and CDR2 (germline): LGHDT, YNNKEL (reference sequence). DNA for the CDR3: TGTGCCAGCAGCCAAGAGGGACTAGGAAACTCCTACAATGAGCAGTTCTTC. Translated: CASSQEGLGNSYNEQFF.

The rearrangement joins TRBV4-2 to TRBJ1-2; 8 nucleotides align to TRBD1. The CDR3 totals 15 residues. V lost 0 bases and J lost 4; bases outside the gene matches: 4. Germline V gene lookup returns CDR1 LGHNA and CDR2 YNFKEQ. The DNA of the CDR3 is TGTGCCAGCAGCCAAGACCGACAGGGGTTCTATGGCTACACCTTC. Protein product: CASSQDRQGFYGYTF.

The CDR3 reads CASRAGTGQETQYF. The CDR3 coding sequence is TGTGCCAGCAGAGCCGGGACAGGCCAAGAGACCCAGTACTTC. V usage is TRBV7-9 and J usage is TRBJ2-5, with 8 bases that match TRBD1. V lost 6 bases and J lost 1; bases outside the gene matches: 4. CDR3 size: 14 residues. Germline CDR1 SEHNR, CDR2 FQNEAQ (reference sequence).

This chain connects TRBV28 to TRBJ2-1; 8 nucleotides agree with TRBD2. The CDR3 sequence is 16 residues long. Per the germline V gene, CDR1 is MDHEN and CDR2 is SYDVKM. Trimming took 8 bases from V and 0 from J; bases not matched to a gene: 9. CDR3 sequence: CASYNSGIGSYNEQFF. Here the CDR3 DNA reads TGTGCCAGCTATAATAGCGGGATTGGCTCCTACAATGAGCAGTTCTTC.